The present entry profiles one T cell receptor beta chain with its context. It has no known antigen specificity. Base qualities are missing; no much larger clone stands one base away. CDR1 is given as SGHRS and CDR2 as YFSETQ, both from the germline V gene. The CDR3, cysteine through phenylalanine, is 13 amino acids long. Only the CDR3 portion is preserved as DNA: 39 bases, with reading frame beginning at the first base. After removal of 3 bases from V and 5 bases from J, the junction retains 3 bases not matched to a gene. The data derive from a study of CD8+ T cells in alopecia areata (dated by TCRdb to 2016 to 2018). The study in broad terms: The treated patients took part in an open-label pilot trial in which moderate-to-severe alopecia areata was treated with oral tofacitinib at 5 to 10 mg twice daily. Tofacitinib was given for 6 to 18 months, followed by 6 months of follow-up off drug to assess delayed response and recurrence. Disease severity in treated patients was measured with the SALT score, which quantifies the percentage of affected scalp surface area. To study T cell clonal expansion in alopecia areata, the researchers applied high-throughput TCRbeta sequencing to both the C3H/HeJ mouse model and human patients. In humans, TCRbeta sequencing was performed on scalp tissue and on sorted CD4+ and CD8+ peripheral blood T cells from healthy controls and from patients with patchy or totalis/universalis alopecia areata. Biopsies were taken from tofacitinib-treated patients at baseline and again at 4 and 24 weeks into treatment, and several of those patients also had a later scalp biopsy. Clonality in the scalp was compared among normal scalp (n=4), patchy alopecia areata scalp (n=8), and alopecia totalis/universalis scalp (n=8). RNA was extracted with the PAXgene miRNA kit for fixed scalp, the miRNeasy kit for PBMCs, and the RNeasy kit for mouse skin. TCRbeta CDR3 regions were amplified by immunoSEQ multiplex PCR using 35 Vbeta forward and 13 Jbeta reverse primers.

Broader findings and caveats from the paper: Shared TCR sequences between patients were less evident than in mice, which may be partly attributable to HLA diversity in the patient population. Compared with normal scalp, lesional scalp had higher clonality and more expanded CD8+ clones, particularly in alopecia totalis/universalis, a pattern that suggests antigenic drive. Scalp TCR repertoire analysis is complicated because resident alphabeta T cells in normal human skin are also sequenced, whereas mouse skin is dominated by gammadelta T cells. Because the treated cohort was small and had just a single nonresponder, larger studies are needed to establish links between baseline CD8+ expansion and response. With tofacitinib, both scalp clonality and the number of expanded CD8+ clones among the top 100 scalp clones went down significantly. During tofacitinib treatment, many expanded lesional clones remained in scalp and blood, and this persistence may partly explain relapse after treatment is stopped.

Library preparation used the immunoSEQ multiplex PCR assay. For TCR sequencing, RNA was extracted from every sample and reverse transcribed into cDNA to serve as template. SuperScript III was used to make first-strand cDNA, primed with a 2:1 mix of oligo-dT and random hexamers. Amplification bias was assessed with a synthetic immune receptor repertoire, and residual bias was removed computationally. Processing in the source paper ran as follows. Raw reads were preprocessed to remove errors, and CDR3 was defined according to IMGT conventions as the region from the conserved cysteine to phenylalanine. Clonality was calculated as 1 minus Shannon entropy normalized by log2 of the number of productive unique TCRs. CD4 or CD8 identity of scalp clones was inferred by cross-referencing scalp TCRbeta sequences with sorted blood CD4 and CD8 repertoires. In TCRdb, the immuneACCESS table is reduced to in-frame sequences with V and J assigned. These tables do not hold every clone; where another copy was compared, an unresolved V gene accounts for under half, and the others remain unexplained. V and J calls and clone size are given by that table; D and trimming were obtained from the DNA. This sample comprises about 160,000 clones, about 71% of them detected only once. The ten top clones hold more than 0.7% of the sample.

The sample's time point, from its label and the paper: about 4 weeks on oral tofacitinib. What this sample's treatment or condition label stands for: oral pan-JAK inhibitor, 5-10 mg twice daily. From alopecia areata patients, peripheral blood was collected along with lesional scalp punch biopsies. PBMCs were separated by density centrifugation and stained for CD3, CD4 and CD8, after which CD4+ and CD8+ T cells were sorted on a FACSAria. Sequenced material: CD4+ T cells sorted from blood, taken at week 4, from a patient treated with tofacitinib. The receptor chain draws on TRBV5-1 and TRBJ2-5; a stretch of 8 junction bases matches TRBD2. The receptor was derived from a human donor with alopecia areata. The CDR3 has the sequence CASSSQRGETQYF. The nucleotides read TGCGCCAGCAGCTCTCAGCGGGGGGAGACCCAGTACTTC.